The clone carrying this T cell receptor beta chain has a single count. Its target is not known. The data stem from a study of T cell responses to AZD1222 COVID-19 vaccine. Notes on the study in general: Reports say nearly half of spike-specific TCRs go after unmutated variant regions.

The data were produced by immunoSEQ multiplex PCR, yet TCRdb's version contains in-frame clones alone and is incomplete. The data hold some 180,000 clones, with about nine tenths observed a single time. This CDR3 region has 15 residues. Trimming took 0 bases from V and 6 from J, leaving 14 bases between them. Germline CDR1 reads MGHDK; CDR2 reads SYGVNS. This TCR was recovered from an adult who received the AZD1222 COVID-19 vaccine. V usage is TRBV25-1 and J usage is TRBJ1-2; D possibly corresponds to TRBD1 (5 bases). Here the sequenced sample was peripheral blood, taken 28 days after the second AZD1222 dose. Here the CDR3 reads CASSEYRRGGDGYTF. As DNA, the CDR3 is TGTGCCAGCAGTGAATATCGGAGGGGAGGGGATGGCTACACCTTC.